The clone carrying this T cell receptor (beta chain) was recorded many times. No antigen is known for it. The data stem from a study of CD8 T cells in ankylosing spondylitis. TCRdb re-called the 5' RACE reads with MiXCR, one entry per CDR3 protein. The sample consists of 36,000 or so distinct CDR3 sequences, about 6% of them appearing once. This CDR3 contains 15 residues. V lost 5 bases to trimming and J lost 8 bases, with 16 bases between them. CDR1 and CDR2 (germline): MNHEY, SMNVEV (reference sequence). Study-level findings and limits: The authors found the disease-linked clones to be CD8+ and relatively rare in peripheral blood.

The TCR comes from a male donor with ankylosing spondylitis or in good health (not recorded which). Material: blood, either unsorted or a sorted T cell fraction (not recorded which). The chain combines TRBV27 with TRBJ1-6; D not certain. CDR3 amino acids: CASSLLRGLDSPLHF. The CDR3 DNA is TGTGCCAGCAGTCTGCTCCGGGGATTGGATTCACCCCTCCACTTT.